Each of the 21 T cell receptor beta chains below was sequenced from the same sample in a study of blood T cell repertoires in COVID-19. Measured with immunoSEQ multiplex PCR; TCRdb has only the in-frame clones, and not every one. Of approximately 210,000 clones in the sample, roughly 84% are singletons; the top ten hold approximately 4%. Material for sequencing was peripheral blood. All receptors come from a woman aged 80 or over with acute or convalescent COVID-19.

The rearrangement joins TRBV5-4 to TRBJ1-2, with D perhaps TRBD1 (6 bases). Germline-derived CDR1 and CDR2 are SGHNT and YYREEE (reference sequence). The germline V and J ends were trimmed by 2 bases and 8 bases, with 19 bases remaining between them. CDR3 length equals 15 residues. The CDR3 DNA sequence: TGTGCCAGCAGCTTACCCACCGGTAACAGGGACGGCTACACCTTC. Protein product: CASSLPTGNRDGYTF.

This clone occurred a few times. The rearrangement uses TRBV9 and TRBJ1-6; tentatively, D is TRBD1 (6 bases). This CDR3 is 17 amino acids long. V was trimmed by 3 bases and J by 0 bases, leaving 13 bases between them. In germline, CDR1 is SGDLS, CDR2 YYNGEE. In nucleotides, the CDR3 is TGTGCCAGCAGCGACGAAGGACAGTACTCCTATAATTCACCCCTCCACTTT. Amino acids: CASSDEGQYSYNSPLHF.

The rearrangement links TRBV5-4 to TRBJ1-1, with 11 bases fitting TRBD1. This CDR3 region has 13 residues. The J segment lost 7 bases and the V segment lost 6 bases, leaving 5 bases of the junction unmatched. Per the germline V gene, CDR1 is SGHNT and CDR2 is YYREEE (reference sequence). The CDR3 DNA reads TGTGCCAGCACCAGGACAGGGGGCTATGAAGCTTTCTTT. Protein product: CASTRTGGYEAFF.

The chain couples TRBV5-1 to TRBJ2-1, with 7 bases aligning to TRBD1. The junction had 9 bases not matched to a gene; V was cut back by 0 bases and J by 9 bases. Germline assignment: CDR1 SGHRS and CDR2 YFSETQ. CDR3 length equals 15 residues. The DNA of the CDR3 is TGCGCCAGCAGCTTGGGTTCGACAGGGACCCCTGAGCAGTTCTTC. Its translation: CASSLGSTGTPEQFF.

CDR3 DNA: TGTGCCAGCAGTTTTGCGAGGGTAGATTCGAACACTGAAGCTTTCTTT. As protein: CASSFARVDSNTEAFF. V is TRBV27 and J is TRBJ1-1, with D uncertain. The V end lost 3 bases, the J end lost 1 base, and 15 bases lay between the germline ends. This CDR3 comprises 16 residues. Germline V gives CDR1 MNHEY, CDR2 SMNVEV (reference sequence).

The chain uses TRBV2 and TRBJ2-7, with 12 bases fitting TRBD1. CDR3 length equals 14 residues. Germline values: CDR1 SNHLY, CDR2 FYNNEI. Trimming cost V 6 bases and J 6 bases; bases outside gene matches: 6. CDR3 DNA sequence: TGTGCCAGCAGGCCCGGGACAGGGGGCGGCGAGCAGTACTTC. Translation: CASRPGTGGGEQYF.

The chain joins TRBV2 to TRBJ2-7; 13 nucleotides line up with TRBD2. This CDR3 region has 15 residues. The V gene end was trimmed by 5 bases and the J gene end by 6 bases; junction bases not matched to a gene: 7. The germline CDR1 and CDR2 sequences are SNHLY and FYNNEI. In nucleotides, the CDR3 is TGTGCCAGCAGTCCAGGGGGACTAGCGGGGCGCGAGCAGTACTTC. The encoded protein is CASSPGGLAGREQYF.

The CDR3 protein is CASSSIGGANYNEQFF. CDR3 bases: TGCGCCAGCAGCTCGATCGGGGGGGCCAACTACAATGAGCAGTTCTTC. V is TRBV5-1 and J is TRBJ2-1, with 8 bases that match TRBD2. This CDR3 is 16 amino acids long. Germline CDR1 is SGHRS and CDR2 is YFSETQ. V dropped 3 bases and J dropped 3; count of bases not matched to a gene: 8.

The chain carries TRBV6-5 and TRBJ1-1; D is possibly TRBD1 (5 bases). The CDR3 runs 13 residues. CDR1 and CDR2 from the germline V gene are MNHEY and SVGAGI. The V gene lost 2 bases and the J gene lost 2 bases, with 6 bases spanning the gap. In nucleotides, the CDR3 is TGTGCCAGCAGTTACCAGGGTAACACTGAAGCTTTCTTT. It specifies CASSYQGNTEAFF.

The chain carries TRBV6-5 and TRBJ1-1; D is unclear. The germline gives CDR1 MNHEY, CDR2 SVGAGI. Trimming removed 10 bases at V and 3 bases at J, with 9 bases between. This CDR3 contains 11 residues. CDR3 loop: CATARDTEAFF. The CDR3 DNA reads as TGTGCCACCGCACGGGACACTGAAGCTTTCTTT.

J is TRBJ2-5 and V is TRBV5-1; the match to TRBD1 covers 9 bases. Germline V gene sequence: CDR1 SGHRS, CDR2 YFSETQ. There are 15 residues in the CDR3. Trimming took 1 base from V and 5 from J; bases not matched to a gene: 6. Here the CDR3 reads CASSLRGTGSETQYF. In DNA form, the CDR3 reads TGCGCCAGCAGCTTGCGCGGGACAGGGAGTGAGACCCAGTACTTC.

V usage is TRBV2 and J usage is TRBJ1-2, with 9 bases that match TRBD1. The germline CDR1 and CDR2 sequences are SNHLY and FYNNEI. The CDR3 sequence is 14 residues long. V gave up 3 bases and J gave up 5 bases; unmatched junction bases: 4. For the CDR3, the DNA is TGTGCCAGCAGTGAGGACAGGGGCGGTTATGGCTACACCTTC. Translating it yields CASSEDRGGYGYTF.

V and J are TRBV3-1 (or the pseudogene TRBV3-2) and TRBJ1-2; 8 bases match TRBD1. The CDR3 is made up of 15 amino acids. Trimming removed 1 base from V and 7 bases from J; junction bases left unmatched: 8. From germline, CDR1 is LGHDT and CDR2 YNNKEL (reference sequence). CDR3 sequence: CASSQVRTGPSGYTF. CDR3 DNA sequence: TGTGCCAGCAGCCAAGTAAGGACAGGGCCTTCTGGCTACACCTTC.

This clone was recorded once. The chain uses TRBV7-8 and TRBJ1-2; a possible D gene is TRBD1 (6 bases). CDR1 is SGHVS and CDR2 is FQNEAQ in the germline V gene. V lost 5 bases, J lost 4 bases, and 17 bases lay in between. CDR3 length equals 15 residues. The CDR3 is CASSQMAGVFYGYTF. CDR3 DNA: TGTGCCAGCAGCCAGATGGCAGGGGTTTTCTATGGCTACACCTTC.

The J gene is TRBJ1-3, the V gene TRBV18, with 8 bases identical to TRBD1. The trim removed 0 bases at V and 1 base at J, leaving 5 bases unmatched. Germline CDR1 and CDR2: KGHSH and LQKENI. The CDR3 is 17 residues long. CDR3 DNA sequence: TGTGCCAGCTCACCACCGGTCAGGGGGCAATCTGGAAACACCATATATTTT. The encoded protein is CASSPPVRGQSGNTIYF.

V gene TRBV2 combines with J gene TRBJ2-4; weak D call: TRBD1 (8 bases). CDR1 and CDR2 (germline): SNHLY, FYNNEI. CDR3 size: 14 residues. The V gene lost 8 bases and the J gene lost 8 bases, with 19 bases spanning the gap. The CDR3, as DNA: TGTGCCAGCGGGGTTAGACAGGGGAGGGACATTCAGTACTTC. This sequence encodes CASGVRQGRDIQYF.

This chain connects TRBV24-1 to TRBJ2-2; 7 bases line up with TRBD2. This CDR3 is 14 amino acids long. Germline CDR1 and CDR2: KGHDR and SFDVKD. V gave up 3 bases and J gave up 7 bases; unmatched junction bases: 4. The CDR3, as DNA: TGTGCCACCAGTGATCGACTAGCCAGCGGGGAGCTGTTTTTT. It specifies CATSDRLASGELFF.

The rearrangement joins TRBV19 to TRBJ2-1, with TRBD1 matching over 8 bases. Unmatched junction bases numbered 8, after V lost 7 bases and J lost 6 bases. CDR3 length: 14 amino acids. Germline V CDR1 and CDR2: LNHDA, SQIVND (reference sequence). CDR3 sequence: CASTIETGVNEQFF. The CDR3 region has the DNA TGTGCCAGTACCATAGAGACAGGGGTCAATGAGCAGTTCTTC.

This sequence joins TRBV5-4 and TRBJ1-3; D is ambiguous. V lost 0 bases and J 0 bases, leaving 10 bases between the germline ends. Looked up from germline, CDR1 is SGHNT and CDR2 is YYREEE (reference sequence). This CDR3 spans 16 amino acids. The CDR3 bases are TGTGCCAGCAGCTTGGAGGCGGGGTTCTCTGGAAACACCATATATTTT. Translating it yields CASSLEAGFSGNTIYF.

The chain employs TRBV29-1 and TRBJ1-1; D unresolved. V was clipped by 5 bases and J by 4 bases, with 11 bases between them. Germline CDR1 and CDR2: SQVTM and ANQGSEA. The CDR3 runs 12 residues. CDR3 sequence reads: CSVKIGRTEAFF. The CDR3 nucleotides read TGCAGCGTTAAGATTGGGCGCACTGAAGCTTTCTTT.

The rearrangement uses TRBV29-1 and TRBJ1-2; 12 bases are a match to TRBD1. The germline V gene has CDR1 SQVTM and CDR2 ANQGSEA. V lost 6 bases, J lost 13 bases, and 9 bases stayed unmatched. This CDR3 region has 12 residues. The CDR3, as DNA: TGCAGCGTGTGCCGGGACAGGGGGCTTTGCACCTTC. Its translation is CSVCRDRGLCTF.